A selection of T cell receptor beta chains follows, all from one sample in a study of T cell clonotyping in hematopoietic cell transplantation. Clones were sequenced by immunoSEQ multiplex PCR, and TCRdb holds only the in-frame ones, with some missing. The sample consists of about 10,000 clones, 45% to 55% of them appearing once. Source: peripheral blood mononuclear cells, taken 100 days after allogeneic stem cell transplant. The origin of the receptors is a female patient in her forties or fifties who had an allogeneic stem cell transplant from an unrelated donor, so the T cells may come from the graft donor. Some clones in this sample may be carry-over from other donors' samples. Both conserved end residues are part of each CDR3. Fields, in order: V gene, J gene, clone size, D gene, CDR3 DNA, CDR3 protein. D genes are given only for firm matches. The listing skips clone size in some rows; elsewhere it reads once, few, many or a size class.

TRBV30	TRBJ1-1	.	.	TGTGCCTGGGCCCTTCACTCGGGAGCTTTCTTT	CAWALHSGAFF
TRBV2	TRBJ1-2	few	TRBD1	TGTGCCAGCTGGGACAGGGAAGGCTACACCTTC	CASWDREGYTF
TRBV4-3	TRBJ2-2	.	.	TGCGCCAGCAGCCAAGATGTTGCTAAGAACACCGGGGAGCTGTTTTTT	CASSQDVAKNTGELFF
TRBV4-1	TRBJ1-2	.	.	TGCGCCAGCAGCCATAAAACGGGTGACTATGGCTACACCTTC	CASSHKTGDYGYTF
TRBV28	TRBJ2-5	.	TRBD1	TGTGCCACGGGACAGGGGTGGATCCAAGAGACCCAGTACTTC	CATGQGWIQETQYF
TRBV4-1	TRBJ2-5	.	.	TGCGCCAGCAGCCAGGGGGATTGGGGGGAGACCCAGTACTTC	CASSQGDWGETQYF
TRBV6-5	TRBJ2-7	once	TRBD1	TGTGCCAGCAGTGTAGGGGGCAACGAGCAGTACTTC	CASSVGGNEQYF
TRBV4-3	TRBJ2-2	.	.	TGCGCCAGCAGCCTACTAGGACGGGACACCGGGGAGCTGTTTTTT	CASSLLGRDTGELFF
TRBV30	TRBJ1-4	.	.	TGTGCCTGGAGTGCTACAGCAACTAATGAAAAACTGTTTTTT	CAWSATATNEKLFF
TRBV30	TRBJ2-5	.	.	TGTGCCTGGAGTGTAGGGGCGCAACGGGAGACCCAGTACTTC	CAWSVGAQRETQYF
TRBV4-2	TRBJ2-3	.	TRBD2	TGTGCCAGCAGCCAAGGCCCGGGACTAGCGGGGGGGAAAGATACGCAGTATTTT	CASSQGPGLAGGKDTQYF
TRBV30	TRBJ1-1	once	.	TGTGCCTGGAGTGTCCTTAGGGTTTACACTGAAGCTTTCTTT	CAWSVLRVYTEAFF
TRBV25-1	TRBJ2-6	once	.	TGTGCCAGCAGTGATGGGCAGGGGCGCTCTGGGGCCAACGTCCTGACTTTC	CASSDGQGRSGANVLTF